The rows below give T cell receptor beta chains drawn from one sample of a study of cytomegalovirus exposure and HLA in healthy donors. Sequenced by immunoSEQ multiplex PCR; TCRdb stores in-frame clones only, minus some. The repertoire holds over 150,000 clones, less than 85% seen once, with around 1.5% in the top ten. The material sequenced was PBMCs. The receptors were gathered from a man in his sixties in good health and CMV-seronegative. Each CDR3 is given with its conserved first and last residue. The order of the fields is V gene, J gene, CDR3 protein.

TRBV30	TRBJ2-7	CAWSVPGTSGYEQYF
TRBV7-8	TRBJ1-5	CASSSTGGAFNQPQHF
TRBV9	TRBJ2-1	CASSHGLAVGNEQFF
TRBV7-3	TRBJ2-7	CSSSLAGGGGYEQYF
TRBV28	TRBJ2-7	CASSFRGGPAGEQYF
TRBV7-9	TRBJ1-1	CASSKFSGNTEAFF
TRBV7-9	TRBJ2-5	CSSSPNTQETQYF
TRBV15	TRBJ2-7	CATSRARGWGYEQYF
TRBV7-2	-	CASSGGVAEETQYF
TRBV21-1	TRBJ1-6	CASSHPPSSYNSPLHF
TRBV4-3	TRBJ2-1	CASSQDQGTSGYNEQFF
TRBV18	TRBJ2-1	CASSRDGRLSNEQFF
TRBV5-4	TRBJ1-4	CASSFSRATNEKLFF
TRBV7-2	TRBJ2-5	CASTIGSGGFETQYF
TRBV7-2	TRBJ2-1	CASTDSLAGGIYNEQFF
TRBV6-5	TRBJ1-6	CASSYSGGSSPLHF
TRBV5-8	TRBJ1-1	CASSLVRNTEAFF
TRBV19	TRBJ1-3	CASSRGTSGNTIYF
TRBV5-6	TRBJ1-3	CASSPRPRTVGNTIYF
TRBV28	TRBJ2-1	CASSLWTSVGYNEQFF
TRBV2	TRBJ2-1	CASSGDINEQFF
TRBV30	TRBJ2-1	CASPSSSGERQFF
TRBV6-6	TRBJ1-5	CASSYVDRPNQPQHF
TRBV30	TRBJ2-1	CACGLAGNNEQFF
TRBV10-3	TRBJ2-7	CAISGPGSGAGYEQYF
TRBV5-1	TRBJ2-5	CASSLGLRDRDKETQYF
TRBV5-6	TRBJ1-1	CASSTYFKGPGTEAFF
TRBV9	TRBJ2-3	CASSAGGTSADTQYF
TRBV6-5	TRBJ2-7	CASTRRDFLSEQYF
TRBV6-1	TRBJ2-1	CASSRLAGGSHEQFF
TRBV7-9	TRBJ2-1	CASSTPGLGGEQFF
TRBV7-9	TRBJ2-2	CASSLGLGNTGELFF
TRBV10-3	TRBJ1-2	CAIRVQGAIDGYTF
TRBV11-2	TRBJ2-7	CASSLQGSSYEQYF
TRBV4-3	TRBJ1-2	CASSQVGGNYGYTF
TRBV2	TRBJ2-7	CASSEINLSQGPYEQYF
TRBV7-9	TRBJ2-5	CASSLAQGRETQYF
TRBV30	TRBJ1-2	CAWSSKDRGGYGYTF
TRBV28	TRBJ2-7	CASSPGTSARYEQYF
TRBV5-1	TRBJ1-1	CASSLAPGADTEAFF
TRBV4-3	TRBJ2-5	CASSRERSPQETQYF
TRBV10-3	TRBJ2-3	CAISEHGGPQDTQYF
TRBV28	TRBJ2-1	CASSLWGAGEQFF
TRBV27	TRBJ1-1	CASSLAGGNTEAFF
TRBV7-2	TRBJ2-1	CASSYLEDSNNEQFF
TRBV5-1	TRBJ2-7	CASSLLAGSYEQYF
TRBV18	TRBJ1-1	CASSAQGEGTEAFF
TRBV5-4	TRBJ1-1	CASSTGGAGKNTEAFF
TRBV19	TRBJ1-5	CASSNDRDSNQPQHF
TRBV9	TRBJ2-2	CASSASIEGGELTGELFF
TRBV5-4	TRBJ2-1	CASSPSGIHNEQFF
TRBV4-2	TRBJ1-3	CASSQGGYPGNTIYF
TRBV7-9	TRBJ2-1	CASSLGTVGLAGRGEQFF
TRBV9	TRBJ2-7	CASSPRWQGYEQYF
TRBV5-1	TRBJ2-7	CASSLWRGGVDEQYF
TRBV19	TRBJ1-1	CASREKGSPWTEAFF